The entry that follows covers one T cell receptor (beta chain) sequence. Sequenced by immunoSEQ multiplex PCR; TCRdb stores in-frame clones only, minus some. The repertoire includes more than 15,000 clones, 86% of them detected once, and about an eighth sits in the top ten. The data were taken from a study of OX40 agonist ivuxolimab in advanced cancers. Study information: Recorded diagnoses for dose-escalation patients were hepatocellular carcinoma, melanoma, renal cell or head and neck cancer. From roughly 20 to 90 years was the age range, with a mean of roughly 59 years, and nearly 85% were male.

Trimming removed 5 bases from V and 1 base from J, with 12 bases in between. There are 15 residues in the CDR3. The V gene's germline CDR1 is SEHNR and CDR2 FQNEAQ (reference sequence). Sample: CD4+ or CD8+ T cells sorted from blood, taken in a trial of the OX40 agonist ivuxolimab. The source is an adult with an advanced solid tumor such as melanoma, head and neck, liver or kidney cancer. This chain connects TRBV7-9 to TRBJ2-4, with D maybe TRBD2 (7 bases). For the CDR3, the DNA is TGTGCCAGCAGCCAAGGGGGGGATGCCAAAAACATTCAGTACTTC. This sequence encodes CASSQGGDAKNIQYF.